The next 6 T cell receptor beta chains were all read from a single sample in a study of shared clonotypes between healthy human individuals. Measured with immunoSEQ multiplex PCR; TCRdb has only the in-frame clones, and not every one. The sample yields some 1,100,000 clones, approximately 80% seen once. Specimen: memory CD4+ T cells from PBMCs. Regarding subset: CD45RA-negative fraction. The receptors were gathered from a man younger than 35 in good health. Some clones in this sample may be carry-over from other donors' samples.

V and J are TRBV4-1 and TRBJ2-5; D gene unclear. Germline loops: CDR1 MGHRA, CDR2 YSYEKL. V was pared by 2 bases and J by 5 bases, with 9 bases between. The CDR3 has 13 amino acids. CDR3 sequence: CASSQSPWETQYF. The CDR3 DNA reads as TGCGCCAGCAGCCAAAGCCCCTGGGAGACCCAGTACTTC.

This clone was seen only once. Other DNA sequences of this sample code for an identical CDR3. The chain has TRBV19 and TRBJ1-4, with D maybe TRBD1 (5 bases). Trimming pared 2 bases from V and 2 bases from J, leaving 6 bases between. The CDR3 length is 14 residues. CDR1 is LNHDA and CDR2 is SQIVND in the germline V gene (reference sequence). The CDR3 sequence: CASSIRGTNEKLFF. In DNA form, the CDR3 reads TGTGCCAGTAGTATACGGGGGACTAATGAAAAACTGTTTTTT.

This chain uses TRBV7-2 with TRBJ1-2, with D perhaps TRBD1 (6 bases). This CDR3 has 14 residues. Germline loops: CDR1 SGHTA, CDR2 FQGNSA. V was trimmed by 3 bases and J by 3 bases, leaving 11 bases between them. CDR3 coding DNA: TGTGCCAGCAGCTTTTACAGGGCGCACTATGGCTACACCTTC. Residues: CASSFYRAHYGYTF.

This clone was observed a single time. This sequence joins TRBV5-6 and TRBJ1-4, with D unresolved. V lost 2 bases and J 7 bases, leaving 12 bases between the germline ends. Germline V gene sequence: CDR1 SGHDT, CDR2 YYEEEE. CDR3 length: 14 amino acids. This CDR3 is CASSLGGAGEKLFF. The CDR3 region has the DNA TGTGCCAGCAGCTTAGGTGGAGCGGGTGAAAAACTGTTTTTT.

The V and J genes are TRBV28 and TRBJ2-7, with 8 bases identical to TRBD2. V gave up 1 base and J gave up 3 bases; unmatched junction bases: 5. Germline CDR1 reads MDHEN; CDR2 reads SYDVKM. This CDR3 has 15 residues. The CDR3 DNA reads TGTGCCAGCAGTTTATCGGGCGGGAGGAACTACGAGCAGTACTTC. Encoded protein: CASSLSGGRNYEQYF.

This clone was detected ten times or more. The chain carries TRBV28 and TRBJ2-1; D is possibly TRBD2 (5 bases). This CDR3 has 13 residues. Germline V gene lookup returns CDR1 MDHEN and CDR2 SYDVKM. The V end lost 10 bases, the J end lost 3 bases, and 13 bases lay between the germline ends. The CDR3, as DNA: TGTGCCACCCAAGAGGGCAACTACAATGAGCAGTTCTTC. Translation: CATQEGNYNEQFF.